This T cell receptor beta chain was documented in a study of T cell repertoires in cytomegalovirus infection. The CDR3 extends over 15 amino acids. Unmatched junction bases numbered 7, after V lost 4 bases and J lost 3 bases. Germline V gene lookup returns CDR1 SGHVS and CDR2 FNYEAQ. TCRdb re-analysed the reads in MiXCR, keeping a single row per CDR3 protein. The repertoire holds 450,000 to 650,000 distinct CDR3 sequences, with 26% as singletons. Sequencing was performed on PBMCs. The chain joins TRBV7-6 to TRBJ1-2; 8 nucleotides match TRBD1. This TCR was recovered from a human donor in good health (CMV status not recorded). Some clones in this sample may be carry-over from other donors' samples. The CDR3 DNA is TGTGCCAGCAGCTCCTGGGACAGGTCCGACTATGGCTACACCTTC. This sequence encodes CASSSWDRSDYGYTF. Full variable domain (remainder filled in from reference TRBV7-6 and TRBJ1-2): GAGVSQSPRYKVTKRGQDVALRCDPISGHVSLYWYRQALGQGPEFLTYFNYEAQQDKSGLPNDRFSAERPEGSISTLTIQRTEQRDSAMYRCASSSWDRSDYGYTFGSGTRLTVV.